A single TCR beta chain is shown here with its context. The data belong to a study of pediatric ulcerative colitis. Each sample received Survey-level depth of up to 500,000 reads. Libraries were prepared by immunoSEQ multiplex PCR; TCRdb keeps only in-frame clonotypes and omits some of them. The profile shows roughly 64,000 clones, roughly nine tenths of them singletons. Germline V gene data show CDR1 as SGHVS and CDR2 as FQNEAQ. The CDR3 spans 16 residues. Trimming shortened V by 4 bases and J by 0 bases, and 16 bases separated the two germline ends. The source material was blood. V is TRBV7-8 and J is TRBJ2-7; a weak D match, TRBD1 (5 bases). The receptor was isolated from a boy aged 5 to 17 with severe ulcerative colitis. CDR3 region: CASSSPGLRSSYEQYF. CDR3 DNA: TGTGCCAGCAGCTCCCCAGGGTTAAGGAGCTCCTACGAGCAGTACTTC.